A selection of T cell receptor beta chains follows, all from one sample in a study of cytomegalovirus exposure and HLA in healthy donors. Assay: immunoSEQ multiplex PCR; the TCRdb copy retains only in-frame clones and omits some. The repertoire holds 85,000 to 130,000 clones, with roughly 78% as singletons. The sample comprised PBMCs. These receptors were collected from a woman aged 40 to 49 in good health and CMV-seronegative. Each CDR3 is given with its conserved first and last residue. A D gene is named only where the DNA matches it firmly. Rows give clone size only sometimes, using once, few, many, or a class for an expanded clone.

CDR3: CASSASGRATREQFF; DNA: TGTGCCAGTAGTGCTAGCGGGAGGGCTACACGTGAGCAGTTCTTC; J: TRBJ2-1; size: .; D: TRBD2; length: 15; V: TRBV19
CDR3: CASRRTRNQETQYF; DNA: TGTGCCAGCAGGCGTACTAGGAACCAAGAGACCCAGTACTTC; J: TRBJ2-5; size: .; D: .; length: 14; V: TRBV28
CDR3: CAGGQGYGYTF; DNA: TGTGCCGGTGGACAGGGGTATGGCTACACCTTC; J: TRBJ1-2; size: .; D: TRBD1; length: 11; V: TRBV28
CDR3: CASSHTGYSTDTQYF; DNA: TGTGCCAGCAGCCATACGGGTTATAGCACAGATACGCAGTATTTT; J: TRBJ2-3; size: .; D: .; length: 15; V: TRBV6-6
CDR3: CASSLGTGANYGYTF; DNA: TGTGCCAGTTCGCTAGGGACAGGGGCTAACTATGGCTACACCTTC; J: TRBJ1-2; size: .; D: TRBD1; length: 15; V: TRBV19
CDR3: CASSSRYGYEAFF; DNA: TGTGCCAGCAGCTCCCGCTACGGTTATGAAGCTTTCTTT; J: TRBJ1-1; size: .; D: .; length: 13; V: TRBV7-2
CDR3: CASSEHRGSNEKLFF; DNA: TGTGCCAGCAGTGAGCACAGGGGATCTAATGAAAAACTGTTTTTT; J: TRBJ1-4; size: once; D: TRBD1; length: 15; V: TRBV6-1
CDR3: CASSLMTSGRFPDTQYF; DNA: TGTGCCAGCAGCTTGATGACTAGCGGGAGGTTCCCAGATACGCAGTATTTT; J: TRBJ2-3; size: .; D: TRBD2; length: 17; V: TRBV11-2
CDR3: CASSEMEGGLGQPQHF; DNA: TGTGCCAGCAGTGAGATGGAAGGGGGCCTTGGACAGCCCCAGCATTTT; J: TRBJ1-5; size: .; D: TRBD1; length: 16; V: TRBV2
CDR3: CASSQDEGATGANVLTF; DNA: TGCGCCAGCAGCCAAGATGAAGGAGCTACCGGGGCCAACGTCCTGACTTTC; J: TRBJ2-6; size: .; D: .; length: 17; V: TRBV4-1